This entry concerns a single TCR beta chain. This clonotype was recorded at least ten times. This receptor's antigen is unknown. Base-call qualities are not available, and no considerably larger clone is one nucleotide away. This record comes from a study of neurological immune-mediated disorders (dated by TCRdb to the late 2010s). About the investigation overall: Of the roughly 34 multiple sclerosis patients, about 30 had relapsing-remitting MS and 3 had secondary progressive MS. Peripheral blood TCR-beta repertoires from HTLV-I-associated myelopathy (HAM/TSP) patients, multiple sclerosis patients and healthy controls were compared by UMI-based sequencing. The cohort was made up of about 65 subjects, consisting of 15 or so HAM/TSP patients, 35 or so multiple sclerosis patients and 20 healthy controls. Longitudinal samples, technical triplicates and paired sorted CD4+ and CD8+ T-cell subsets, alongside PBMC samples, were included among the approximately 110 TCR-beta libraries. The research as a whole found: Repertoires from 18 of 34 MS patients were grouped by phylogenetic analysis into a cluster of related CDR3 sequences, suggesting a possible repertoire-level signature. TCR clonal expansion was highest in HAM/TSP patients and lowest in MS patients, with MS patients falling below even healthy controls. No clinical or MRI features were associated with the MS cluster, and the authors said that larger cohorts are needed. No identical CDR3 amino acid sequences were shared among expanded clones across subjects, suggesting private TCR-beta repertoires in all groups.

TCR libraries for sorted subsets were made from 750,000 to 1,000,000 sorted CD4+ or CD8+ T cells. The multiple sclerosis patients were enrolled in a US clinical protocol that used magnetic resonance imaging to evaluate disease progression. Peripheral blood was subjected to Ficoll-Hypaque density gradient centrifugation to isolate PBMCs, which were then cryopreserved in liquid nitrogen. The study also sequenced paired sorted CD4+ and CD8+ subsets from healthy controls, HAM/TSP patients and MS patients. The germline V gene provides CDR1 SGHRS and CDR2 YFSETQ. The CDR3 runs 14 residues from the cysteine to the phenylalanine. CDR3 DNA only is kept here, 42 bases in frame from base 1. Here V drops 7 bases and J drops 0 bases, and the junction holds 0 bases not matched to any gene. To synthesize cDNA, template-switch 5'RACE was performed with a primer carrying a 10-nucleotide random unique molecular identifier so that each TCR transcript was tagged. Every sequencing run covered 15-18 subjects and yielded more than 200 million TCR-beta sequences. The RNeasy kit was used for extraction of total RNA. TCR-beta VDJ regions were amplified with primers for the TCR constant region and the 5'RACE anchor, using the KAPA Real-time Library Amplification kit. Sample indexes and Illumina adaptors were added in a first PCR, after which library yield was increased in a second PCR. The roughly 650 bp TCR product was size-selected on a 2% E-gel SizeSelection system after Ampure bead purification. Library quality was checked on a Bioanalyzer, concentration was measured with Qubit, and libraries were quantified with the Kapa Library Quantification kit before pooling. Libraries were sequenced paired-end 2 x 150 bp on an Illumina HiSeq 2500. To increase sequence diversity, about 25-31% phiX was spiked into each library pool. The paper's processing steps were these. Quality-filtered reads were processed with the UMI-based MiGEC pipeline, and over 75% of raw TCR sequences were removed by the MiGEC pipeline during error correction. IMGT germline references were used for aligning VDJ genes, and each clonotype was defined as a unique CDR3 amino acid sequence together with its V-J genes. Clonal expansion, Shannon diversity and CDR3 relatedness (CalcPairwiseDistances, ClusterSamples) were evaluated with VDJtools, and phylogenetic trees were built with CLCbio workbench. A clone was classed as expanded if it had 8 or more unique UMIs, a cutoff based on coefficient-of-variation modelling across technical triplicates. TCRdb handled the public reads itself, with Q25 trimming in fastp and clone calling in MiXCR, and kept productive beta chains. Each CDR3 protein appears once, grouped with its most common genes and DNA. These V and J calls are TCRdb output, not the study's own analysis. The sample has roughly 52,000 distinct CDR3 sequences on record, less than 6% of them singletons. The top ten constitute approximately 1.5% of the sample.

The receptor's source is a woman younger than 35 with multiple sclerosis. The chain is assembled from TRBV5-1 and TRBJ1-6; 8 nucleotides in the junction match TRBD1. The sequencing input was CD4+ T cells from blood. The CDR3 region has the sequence CASGTGSYNSPLHF. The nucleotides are TGCGCCAGCGGGACAGGCTCCTATAATTCACCCCTCCACTTT.